The clone carrying this T cell receptor (beta chain) was observed a handful of times. As yet, its antigen is unknown. The data belong to a study of cytomegalovirus exposure and HLA in healthy donors. Study at large: About 85 million unique TCRs from HLA-typed donors were held in an early release of data. Broader study findings: Later analysis demonstrated an association between a missense DCLRE1C variant and TCR beta V- and J-gene trimming. In all likelihood, a cluster of highly shared sequence variants was a sequencing artifact.

13 Jbeta primers and 60 Vbeta primers were used for the PCR. Here immunoSEQ multiplex PCR was the method, and the copy in TCRdb shows in-frame clones only, minus some. The sample contains approximately 110,000 clones, about two thirds of which appear only once. Specimen: PBMCs. The source of this sequence is a woman aged 35 to 49 in good health and CMV-seropositive.

The CDR3 region is CASSSRDRGGEQFF. In nucleotides, the CDR3 is TGTGCCAGCAGCTCCCGGGACAGGGGAGGCGAGCAGTTCTTC. The chain combines TRBV7-9 with TRBJ2-1; 10 nucleotides line up with TRBD1. Germline V CDR1 and CDR2: SEHNR, FQNEAQ (reference sequence). With V trimmed by 4 bases and J by 10 bases, 7 bases remained unmatched. The CDR3 spans 14 residues.